The rows below give T cell receptor beta chains drawn from one sample of a study of T-cell memory formation after mild COVID-19. TCRdb recomputed calls from the 5' RACE reads with MiXCR, one row per CDR3 protein. The table lists about 350,000 distinct CDR3 sequences, roughly an eighth of them singletons. Sequencing was carried out using PBMCs or a T cell subset sorted from them (not recorded which). These receptors were taken from a man aged 18 to 30 who had mild COVID-19 (a few samples of this study predate the infection). Cell type and time point are not known. The CDR3 runs from the conserved cysteine through the conserved F or W. Fields, in order: CDR3 length, D gene, J gene, V gene, clone size, CDR3 protein, CDR3 DNA. The D gene is left open where the match is weak. Some rows have no size entry. The others give once, few or many, or a class for an expanded clone.

17 - TRBJ2-3 TRBV13 - CASSQGGRGAGTDTQYF TGTGCCAGCAGCCAGGGAGGACGGGGGGCCGGCACAGATACGCAGTATTTT
16 TRBD2 TRBJ2-3 TRBV20-1 few CSASGTSGRDPDTQYF TGCAGTGCTAGCGGGACTAGCGGGCGGGATCCAGATACGCAGTATTTT
16 TRBD2 TRBJ2-1 TRBV14 few CASSQVSGGLSNEQFF TGTGCCAGCAGCCAAGTTAGCGGGGGCCTATCTAATGAGCAGTTCTTC
13 - TRBJ2-2 TRBV7-3 many CASRETNTGELFF TGTGCCAGCCGTGAGACCAATACCGGGGAGCTGTTTTTT
15 - TRBJ1-1 TRBV9 many CASSPTRGALTEAFF TGTGCCAGCAGCCCAACAAGGGGGGCCCTTACTGAAGCTTTCTTT
14 - TRBJ1-5 TRBV4-3 - CASSHGTAHRPQHF TGCGCCAGCAGCCATGGAACAGCTCATCGGCCCCAGCATTTT
14 TRBD2 TRBJ2-3 TRBV29-1 - CSVVSGGARGTQYF TGCAGCGTGGTTAGCGGGGGGGCCCGAGGGACGCAGTATTTT
13 - TRBJ2-3 TRBV7-9 - CASSPGLTDDQYF TGTGCCAGCAGCCCCGGTCTGACTGATGACCAGTATTTT
16 TRBD2 TRBJ2-7 TRBV6-1 few CASRGLSSGETYEQYF TGTGCCAGCAGGGGTCTATCGAGCGGGGAGACCTACGAGCAGTACTTC
17 - TRBJ2-6 TRBV6-2/TRBV6-3 - CASTKPRVSAGANVLTF TGTGCCAGCACTAAACCGAGGGTATCCGCTGGGGCCAACGTCCTGACTTTC
15 TRBD1 TRBJ2-2 TRBV4-1 - CASSHPGQGAGELFF TGCGCCAGCAGCCACCCGGGACAGGGGGCGGGGGAGCTGTTTTTT
15 - TRBJ1-1 TRBV11-2 - CATASEGQSLREAFF TGTGCCACAGCCAGCGAGGGCCAGTCGCTTAGGGAAGCTTTCTTT
15 - TRBJ1-1 TRBV5-1 - CASSLASTMNTEAFF TGCGCCAGCAGCTTGGCCTCCACTATGAACACTGAAGCTTTCTTT
15 TRBD1 TRBJ2-5 TRBV5-6 few CASSLVSGGGETQYF TGTGCCAGCAGCTTGGTCTCAGGGGGCGGAGAGACCCAGTACTTC
13 - TRBJ1-1 TRBV4-1 - CASSSIMDTEAFF TGCGCCAGCAGCTCAATAATGGACACTGAAGCTTTCTTT
15 TRBD2 TRBJ2-3 TRBV7-3 few CASSLKRGGGDTQYF TGTGCCAGCAGCTTAAAGCGGGGGGGCGGAGATACGCAGTATTTT
13 TRBD2 TRBJ2-1 TRBV29-1 - CSAESGGLNEQFF TGCAGCGCGGAAAGCGGGGGTCTTAATGAGCAGTTCTTC
13 - TRBJ1-1 TRBV7-9 - CASSLVGLDEAFF TGTGCCAGCAGCCTAGTAGGGTTGGATGAAGCTTTCTTT
15 - TRBJ1-3 TRBV27 few CASSFGPGPGNTIYF TGTGCCAGCAGTTTCGGGCCGGGGCCTGGAAACACCATATATTTT
15 TRBD2 TRBJ2-3 TRBV12-3/TRBV12-4 many CASSLSSGGRDTQYF TGTGCCAGCAGTTTGTCTAGCGGGGGACGGGATACGCAGTATTTT
13 - TRBJ2-1 TRBV5-1 many CASSFSGLSEQFF TGCGCCAGCAGCTTCAGCGGGCTGAGTGAGCAGTTCTTC
15 - TRBJ2-3 TRBV5-1 many CASSYRGSVTDTQYF TGCGCCAGCAGCTACCGGGGTTCGGTCACAGATACGCAGTATTTT
16 TRBD1 TRBJ1-6 TRBV19 - CASSKRPGQGSSPLHF TGTGCCAGTAGTAAACGGCCGGGACAGGGAAGTTCACCCCTCCACTTT
14 - TRBJ2-3 TRBV20-1 - CSARGLGTTDTQYF TGCAGTGCTAGGGGACTGGGGACCACAGATACGCAGTATTTT
14 - TRBJ1-3 TRBV2 - CASSEQGSGNTIYF TGTGCCAGCAGTGAACAGGGATCTGGAAACACCATATATTTT
15 - TRBJ2-7 TRBV6-5 many CASSLGPMGSYEQYF TGTGCCAGCAGTCTCGGGCCGATGGGGTCCTACGAGCAGTACTTC
13 - TRBJ1-6 TRBV20-1 few CSAPRTAGSPLHF TGCAGTGCTCCGAGGACAGCTGGGTCACCCCTCCACTTT
14 - TRBJ2-3 TRBV5-1 many CASSLESYTDTQYF TGCGCCAGCAGCTTGGAATCCTACACAGATACGCAGTATTTT
14 - TRBJ1-2 TRBV11-2 many CASSLDQGSYGYTF TGTGCCAGCAGCTTAGATCAGGGGAGCTATGGCTACACCTTC
13 - TRBJ2-2 TRBV7-3 many CASSLQGTGELFF TGTGCCAGCAGCTTACAGGGTACCGGGGAGCTGTTTTTT
14 - TRBJ2-5 TRBV24-1 - CATSDPGTFETQYF TGTGCCACCAGTGATCCGGGGACCTTCGAGACCCAGTACTTC
15 TRBD2 TRBJ2-1 TRBV30 - CAWSMGLAGVVEQFF TGTGCCTGGAGTATGGGACTAGCGGGGGTCGTTGAGCAGTTCTTC
16 - TRBJ2-6 TRBV6-5 - CASTGRVEVGANVLTF TGTGCCAGCACCGGCAGGGTGGAAGTTGGGGCCAACGTCCTGACTTTC
15 - TRBJ1-2 TRBV19 few CASSMPGGSNYGYTF TGTGCCAGTAGTATGCCGGGAGGGTCTAACTATGGCTACACCTTC
14 - TRBJ2-7 TRBV5-1 few CASSLAQTSYEQYF TGCGCCAGCAGCTTGGCACAGACCTCCTACGAGCAGTACTTC
15 - TRBJ2-5 TRBV20-1 - CSVPKGLVYQETQYF TGCAGTGTACCAAAGGGGTTAGTGTACCAAGAGACCCAGTACTTC
17 TRBD1 TRBJ1-2 TRBV5-6 - CASSFRHRGPLNYGYTF TGTGCCAGCAGCTTTAGGCACAGGGGGCCACTGAACTATGGCTACACCTTC
18 TRBD1 TRBJ1-2 TRBV6-5 few CASSRQSPGQGANYGYTF TGTGCCAGCAGTCGCCAAAGCCCGGGACAGGGGGCTAACTATGGCTACACCTTC
14 - TRBJ2-2 TRBV4-1 many CASSQLGGTGELFF TGCGCCAGCAGCCAACTAGGGGGAACCGGGGAGCTGTTTTTT
15 TRBD2 TRBJ2-1 TRBV2 - CASSDGRGGQNEQFF TGTGCCAGCAGTGACGGGCGGGGGGGCCAGAATGAGCAGTTCTTC
15 TRBD2 TRBJ2-2 TRBV20-1 few CSARKSGGNTGELFF TGCAGTGCTAGAAAGAGCGGGGGGAACACCGGGGAGCTGTTTTTT
12 - TRBJ2-1 TRBV20-1 many CRAIRGFDEQFF TGCAGGGCTATCAGGGGTTTTGATGAGCAGTTCTTC
16 - TRBJ1-2 TRBV3-1 - CASSRIASGEHYGYTF TGTGCCAGCAGCCGGATAGCGTCGGGGGAACACTATGGCTACACCTTC
14 TRBD1 TRBJ1-5 TRBV6-2/TRBV6-3 few CASSYRDRYQPQHF TGTGCCAGCAGTTACCGGGACAGATATCAGCCCCAGCATTTT
14 - TRBJ2-5 TRBV5-1 - CASSLNGGRETQYF TGCGCCAGCAGCTTGAACGGGGGGCGAGAGACCCAGTACTTC
16 - TRBJ2-2 TRBV6-5 few CASSSGYRVDTGELFF TGTGCCAGCAGTTCGGGGTACAGGGTTGACACCGGGGAGCTGTTTTTT
12 - TRBJ2-3 TRBV12-3/TRBV12-4 - CASRSATDTQYF TGTGCCAGCAGGTCGGCGACAGATACGCAGTATTTT
12 - TRBJ2-3 TRBV5-1 many CASRDLPDTQYF TGCGCCAGCCGTGATCTCCCAGATACGCAGTATTTT
15 TRBD2 TRBJ2-3 TRBV12-3/TRBV12-4 - CASNIGTSDGDTQYF TGTGCCAGCAATATAGGGACTAGCGACGGAGATACGCAGTATTTT
13 - TRBJ2-5 TRBV4-1 few CASSWRARETQYF TGCGCCAGCAGCTGGCGGGCGCGAGAGACCCAGTACTTC
14 - TRBJ2-7 TRBV7-8 many CASSLAAGSYEQYF TGTGCCAGCAGCTTAGCGGCCGGGTCCTACGAGCAGTACTTC
13 - TRBJ1-1 TRBV10-3 many CAISPRLSDEAFF TGTGCCATCAGCCCCCGTTTGTCCGACGAAGCTTTCTTT
18 - TRBJ2-6 TRBV5-1 - CASSLARRRGSGANVLTF TGCGCCAGCAGCTTGGCCAGAAGGCGGGGCTCTGGGGCCAACGTCCTGACTTTC
14 - TRBJ1-3 TRBV12-3/TRBV12-4 few CASSLGHGGDTIYF TGTGCCAGCAGTTTAGGACACGGAGGAGACACCATATATTTT
14 - TRBJ2-7 TRBV3-1 - CASSHGARSYEQYF TGTGCCAGCAGCCACGGGGCCCGCTCCTACGAGCAGTACTTC
14 - TRBJ2-1 TRBV4-2 - CASSLAQGGDEQFF TGTGCCAGCAGTCTCGCCCAGGGGGGCGATGAGCAGTTCTTC
12 TRBD1 TRBJ1-2 TRBV3-1 - CASSWTGRSYTF TGTGCCAGCAGTTGGACAGGTCGAAGCTACACCTTC
14 - TRBJ1-1 TRBV6-1 few CASSEALAVTEAFF TGTGCCAGCAGTGAAGCGCTTGCGGTCACTGAAGCTTTCTTT
15 TRBD1 TRBJ1-1 TRBV6-5 - CASSPSGTGNTEAFF TGTGCCAGCAGCCCTTCGGGGACAGGGAACACTGAAGCTTTCTTT